Sequencing of this T cell receptor (beta chain) was carried out in a study of Graves' ophthalmopathy and Graves' hyperthyroidism. Concerning this clonotype: Its specificity is not known.

Ineligible for inclusion were patients with other autoimmune diseases, uncontrolled infections, pregnancy or lactation. Serum thyroxine and TRAb, along with clinical symptoms, thyroid ultrasound and orbital computed tomography, were what diagnosis relied on. Amplified TCR beta CDR3 regions were obtained using RNA transcripts as template. RT-PCR was first run with HTBI primers, then multiplex PCR in a second round. A single record per CDR3 protein comes from TCRdb applying MiXCR to the multiplex PCR reads. The table lists 450,000 or so distinct CDR3 sequences, around an eighth of them singletons, with more than 8.5% in the top ten. General observations from the study: The model achieved 70.59% sensitivity and around 72% specificity for ophthalmopathy progression. Blood repertoires reportedly contained most expanded thyroid clonotypes above 0.001 frequency.

Looked up from germline, CDR1 is MDHEN and CDR2 is SYDVKM. Trimming pared 1 base from V and 6 bases from J, leaving 19 bases between. The CDR3 length is 16 residues. The clonotype originates from a woman in her 30s with Graves' ophthalmopathy. The chain employs TRBV28 and TRBJ2-7, with D perhaps given as TRBD1 or TRBD2 (7 bases each). Material: blood. The CDR3 DNA is TGTGCCAGCAGTTTATCAGGGGGAGGGCTGTCTGGCGAGCAGTACTTC. Its protein is CASSLSGGGLSGEQYF.